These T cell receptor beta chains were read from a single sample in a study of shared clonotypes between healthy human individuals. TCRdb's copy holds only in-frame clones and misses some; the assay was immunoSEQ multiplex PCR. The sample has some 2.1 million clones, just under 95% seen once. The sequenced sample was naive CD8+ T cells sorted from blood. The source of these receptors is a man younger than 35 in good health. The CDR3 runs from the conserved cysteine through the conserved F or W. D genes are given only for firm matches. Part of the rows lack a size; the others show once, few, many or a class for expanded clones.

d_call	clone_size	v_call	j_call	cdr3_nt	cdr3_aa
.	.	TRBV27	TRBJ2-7	TGTGCCAGCAGTTCCACCGGGACCTACGAGCAGTACTTC	CASSSTGTYEQYF
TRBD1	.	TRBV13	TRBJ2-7	TGTGCCAGCACTGGACAGGGGGCTTCCCACGAGCAGTACTTC	CASTGQGASHEQYF
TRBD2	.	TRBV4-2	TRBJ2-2	TGTGCCAGCAGCCAAGATCCGTCCGGGGGGGAGGCCGGGGAGCTGTTTTTT	CASSQDPSGGEAGELFF
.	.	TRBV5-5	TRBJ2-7	TGTGCCAGCAGCTTGGGTCAGGTCTCCTACGAGCAGTACTTC	CASSLGQVSYEQYF
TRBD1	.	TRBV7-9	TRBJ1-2	TGTGCCAGCAGCTTACTAGGGACAGGGGGCGCGAATAACTATGGCTACACCTTC	CASSLLGTGGANNYGYTF
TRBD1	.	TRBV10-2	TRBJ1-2	TGCGCCAGCAGTGAGAGGACAGGGCTAAACTATGGCTACACCTTC	CASSERTGLNYGYTF
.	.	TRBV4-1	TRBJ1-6	TGCGCCAGCAGCCTTGGAGGCGGGAATTCACCCCTCCACTTT	CASSLGGGNSPLHF
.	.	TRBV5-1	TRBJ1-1	TGCGCCAGCAGCTTGGGGCGAGGGGACCTGGGATCTGAAGCTTTCTTT	CASSLGRGDLGSEAFF
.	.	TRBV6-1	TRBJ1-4	TGTGCCAGCAGTGAAGTCCGGGGGTACGCTGAAAAACTGTTTTTT	CASSEVRGYAEKLFF
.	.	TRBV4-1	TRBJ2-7	TGCGCCAGCAGCCAGCCCCAGGGCACTTCCTACGAGCAGTACTTC	CASSQPQGTSYEQYF
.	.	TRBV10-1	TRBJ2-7	TGCGCCAGCAGCCTAGGACCCTCCTACGAGCAGTACTTC	CASSLGPSYEQYF
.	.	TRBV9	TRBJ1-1	TGTGCCAGCAGCGTAGCCGAAAGCCTTAGCACTGAAGCTTTCTTT	CASSVAESLSTEAFF
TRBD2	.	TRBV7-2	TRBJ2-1	TGTGCCAGCAGCTTCCCTGGGGGGGATGAGCAGTTCTTC	CASSFPGGDEQFF
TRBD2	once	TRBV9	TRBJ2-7	TGTGCCAGCAGCGTAAGTCTTAGCGGGAGGGCCGGAGAGCAGTACTTC	CASSVSLSGRAGEQYF
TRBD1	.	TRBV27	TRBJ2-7	TGTGCCAGCAGTGCACCTTCGGGACAGGAGGACTCCTACGAGCAGTACTTC	CASSAPSGQEDSYEQYF
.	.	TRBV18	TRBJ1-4	TGTGCCAGCTCTCGAACGACAGCAACTAATGAAAAACTGTTTTTT	CASSRTTATNEKLFF